The 22 T cell receptor beta chains given below trace back to one sample, sequenced in a study of CD8 T cells in ankylosing spondylitis. General observations from the study: Characteristic, it appeared, of ankylosing spondylitis blood was a TCR beta motif of roughly 8 highly homologous variants.

TCRdb independently ran MiXCR on the 5' RACE reads; one entry per CDR3 protein. The repertoire includes over 400,000 distinct CDR3 sequences, 25% to 30% of them detected once, and 0.89% sits in the top ten. No antigens are known for them. The specimen was blood, either unsorted or a sorted T cell fraction (not recorded which). The receptors were gathered from a male donor with ankylosing spondylitis.

The chain recombines TRBV5-1 with TRBJ1-5; 7 nucleotides line up with TRBD1. Losses at the gene ends were 7 bases for V and 3 bases for J; bases not matched to a gene: 10. Per the germline V gene, CDR1 is SGHRS and CDR2 is YFSETQ. The CDR3 totals 15 residues. The CDR3 bases are TGCGCCAGCTCACCCCAGGGGGGGTACAATCAGCCCCAGCATTTT. Amino acids: CASSPQGGYNQPQHF. Drawing the rest from reference TRBV5-1 and TRBJ1-5, the complete variable domain is KAGVTQTPRYLIKTRGQQVTLSCSPISGHRSVSWYQQTPGQGLQFLFEYFSETQRNKGNFPGRFSGRQFSNSRSEMNVSTLELGDSALYLCASSPQGGYNQPQHFGDGTRLSIL.

The genes are TRBV20-1 and TRBJ2-5; TRBD2 matches at 9 bases. There are 15 residues in the CDR3. Losses at the gene ends were 3 bases for V and 1 base for J; bases not matched to a gene: 6. Per the germline V gene, CDR1 is DFQATT and CDR2 is SNEGSKA (reference sequence). The CDR3 is CSASTSGLLQETQYF. CDR3 bases: TGCAGTGCTAGCACTAGCGGGCTCCTCCAAGAGACCCAGTACTTC.

This clonotype was counted only a few times. This rearrangement joins TRBV20-1 to TRBJ2-5; a weak D match, TRBD2 (6 bases). Germline CDR1 DFQATT, CDR2 SNEGSKA (reference sequence). With 5 bases removed from V and 5 bases from J, the gap between germline ends came to 15 bases. This CDR3 region has 13 residues. The CDR3 DNA sequence: TGCAGTGCTTGGCTAGCGTGGGGGGAGACCCAGTACTTC. Its protein product is CSAWLAWGETQYF.

V gene TRBV3-1 combines with J gene TRBJ2-3, with D hard to call. CDR3 length: 10 residues. With 4 bases removed from V and 10 bases from J, the gap between germline ends came to 6 bases. The V gene's germline CDR1 is LGHDT and CDR2 YNNKEL (reference sequence). Here the CDR3 reads CASSLRSQYF. DNA of the CDR3: TGTGCCAGCAGCCTCCGGTCGCAGTATTTT.

The rearrangement links TRBV9 to TRBJ2-3; D remains unclear. Trimming left V 0 bases short and J 0 bases short, with 11 bases between. The germline gives CDR1 SGDLS, CDR2 YYNGEE. This CDR3 is built from 16 residues. The CDR3 sequence: CASSVGSAQSTDTQYF. The CDR3 DNA reads TGTGCCAGCAGCGTAGGATCTGCGCAGAGCACAGATACGCAGTATTTT.

The chain recombines TRBV14 with TRBJ2-7, with D possibly being TRBD1 or TRBD2 (6 bases each). Germline CDR1 is SGHDN and CDR2 is FVKESK. This CDR3 comprises 14 residues. V dropped 1 base and J dropped 3 bases, with 10 bases sitting between them. Written as DNA, the CDR3 is TGTGCCAGCAGCCAAGTTGGGGGGCTCTACGAGCAGTACGTC. Translated, it gives CASSQVGGLYEQYV.

The chain uses TRBV27 and TRBJ1-5; no clear D. The CDR3 contains 14 residues. Trimming removed 4 bases from V and 5 bases from J, with 12 bases in between. Germline V gives CDR1 MNHEY, CDR2 SMNVEV (reference sequence). The CDR3 sequence: CASSSWAEHQPQHF. The DNA for the CDR3 is TGTGCCAGCAGTTCCTGGGCGGAGCATCAGCCCCAGCATTTT.

The V call is TRBV11-3, the J call TRBJ2-1; TRBD2 matches at 7 bases. Germline V gives CDR1 SGHNT, CDR2 YENEEA. Trimming cost V 2 bases and J 9 bases; bases outside gene matches: 4. The CDR3 has 13 amino acids. The CDR3 loop reads CASSLMTSSEQFF. CDR3 bases: TGTGCCAGCAGCTTAATGACTAGCAGTGAGCAGTTCTTC.

V usage is TRBV18 and J usage is TRBJ2-3, with 16 nucleotides matching TRBD2. CDR3 size: 17 residues. Germline V gene lookup returns CDR1 KGHSH and CDR2 LQKENI. Unmatched junction bases numbered 8, after V lost 3 bases and J lost 8 bases. CDR3 in amino acids: CASSPSGTSGRAGTQYF. DNA for the CDR3: TGTGCCAGCTCACCTTCCGGGACTAGCGGGAGGGCCGGTACGCAGTATTTT. The full variable domain, in which reference TRBV18 and TRBJ2-3 provide the parts outside the CDR3, is NAGVMQNPRHLVRRRGQEARLRCSPMKGHSHVYWYRQLPEEGLKFMVYLQKENIIDESGMPKERFSAEFPKEGPSILRIQQVVRGDSAAYFCASSPSGTSGRAGTQYFGPGTRLTVL.

This clonotype was observed a handful of times. V is TRBV5-1 and J is TRBJ2-1; TRBD2 is a possible D gene (6 bases). Trimming cost V 5 bases and J 6 bases, with 12 bases left between them. Germline V gives CDR1 SGHRS, CDR2 YFSETQ. The CDR3 has 13 amino acids. The CDR3 bases are TGCGCCAGCAGTGGGGGAGGTATCAATGAGCAGTTCTTC. Translated: CASSGGGINEQFF.

Only a few counts were recorded for this clonotype. The chain links TRBV7-2 to TRBJ2-7; D ambiguous. The V end lost 1 base, the J end lost 5 bases, and 9 bases lay between the germline ends. Germline V gives CDR1 SGHTA, CDR2 FQGNSA. This CDR3 has 13 amino acids. The CDR3 reads CASSLGGRDEQYV. CDR3 nucleotides: TGTGCCAGCAGCTTAGGTGGTAGGGACGAGCAGTACGTC.

This clonotype has more than one count but fewer than ten. J is TRBJ2-7 and V is TRBV18; D gene ambiguous. Germline V lookup: CDR1 KGHSH, CDR2 LQKENI. V was shortened by 2 bases and J by 5 bases, with 7 bases between the two germline ends. The CDR3 length is 12 residues. The chain's CDR3 is CASSPKENEQYF. CDR3 coding DNA: TGTGCCAGCTCACCAAAGGAGAACGAGCAGTACTTC.

The chain combines TRBV24-1 with TRBJ2-3; 9 nucleotides agree with TRBD2. Germline V gene lookup returns CDR1 KGHDR and CDR2 SFDVKD. Trimming at V came to 3 bases and at J to 3 bases, leaving 3 bases not matched to a gene. The CDR3 sequence is 15 residues long. CDR3 sequence (DNA): TGTGCCACCAGTGATCCAGCGGGAGGTACAGATACGCAGTATTTT. Amino acids: CATSDPAGGTDTQYF.

This clonotype showed up just a few times. The chain carries TRBV5-1 and TRBJ2-1; D remains unclear. The CDR3 runs 15 residues. V lost 1 base to trimming and J lost 0 bases, with 8 bases between them. Germline assignment: CDR1 SGHRS and CDR2 YFSETQ. The CDR3 reads CASSLMGISYNEQFF. The CDR3 bases are TGCGCCAGCAGCTTGATGGGGATCTCCTACAATGAGCAGTTCTTC. Full variable domain (remainder filled in from reference TRBV5-1 and TRBJ2-1): KAGVTQTPRYLIKTRGQQVTLSCSPISGHRSVSWYQQTPGQGLQFLFEYFSETQRNKGNFPGRFSGRQFSNSRSEMNVSTLELGDSALYLCASSLMGISYNEQFFGPGTRLTVL.

This clonotype was counted only a few times. The chain combines TRBV19 with TRBJ2-1; D gene ambiguous. Germline V gene sequence: CDR1 LNHDA, CDR2 SQIVND (reference sequence). The CDR3 length is 14 residues. V lost 4 bases and J 12 bases, leaving 19 bases between the germline ends. CDR3 amino acids: CASSSNLGLVGQFF. CDR3 sequence (DNA): TGTGCCAGTAGTAGCAACCTGGGGTTGGTGGGGCAGTTCTTC.

This clonotype came up a few times. The V and J genes are TRBV4-1 and TRBJ1-1; the D gene is possibly TRBD1 (6 bases). This CDR3 contains 15 residues. The V end lost 0 bases, the J end lost 5 bases, and 13 bases lay between the germline ends. Germline V CDR1 and CDR2: MGHRA, YSYEKL. The CDR3 bases are TGCGCCAGCAGCCAAGATACGGGGGCGAGGACTGAAGCTTTCTTT. It is translated as CASSQDTGARTEAFF.

V usage is TRBV9 and J usage is TRBJ2-7; 8 bases match TRBD2. The CDR3 spans 15 residues. The germline CDR1 and CDR2 sequences are SGDLS and YYNGEE. With 0 bases clipped from V and 4 bases from J, the junction kept 6 bases outside the gene matches. The CDR3 is CASSVGSGSQYEQYF. The CDR3 bases are TGTGCCAGCAGCGTAGGAAGCGGGAGCCAGTACGAGCAGTACTTC.

V gene TRBV6-1 combines with J gene TRBJ2-5; possible D gene TRBD1, 5 bases. This CDR3 has 14 amino acids. The V and J ends lost 5 bases and 2 bases respectively, with 12 bases between them. Looked up from germline, CDR1 is MNHNS and CDR2 is SASEGT. CDR3 sequence: CASSLLTGQETQYF. Here the CDR3 DNA reads TGTGCCAGCAGTCTCCTTACAGGACAAGAGACCCAGTACTTC.

This clonotype was detected ten times or more. This chain links TRBV7-2 with TRBJ2-7; a possible D gene is TRBD2 (5 bases). The CDR3 runs to 15 residues. The germline gives CDR1 SGHTA, CDR2 FQGNSA. The germline V and J ends were trimmed by 4 bases and 7 bases, with 20 bases remaining between them. For the CDR3, the DNA is TGTGCCAGCAGCTCGCAGGACTCACTCGGTTTGGAGCAGTACTTC. This translates into CASSSQDSLGLEQYF.

The chain has TRBV29-1 and TRBJ2-3, with 8 bases fitting TRBD2. Germline loops: CDR1 SQVTM, CDR2 ANQGSEA. Trimming removed 3 bases from V and 7 bases from J; junction bases left unmatched: 15. This CDR3 region has 16 residues. CDR3 loop: CSVEGVDGRAPYTQYF. CDR3 DNA: TGCAGCGTTGAGGGCGTGGACGGGAGGGCCCCGTATACGCAGTATTTT.

The chain uses TRBV10-3 and TRBJ2-1; 7 bases align to TRBD2. From germline, CDR1 is ENHRY and CDR2 SYGVKD. The V and J ends lost 10 bases and 4 bases, in that order; junction bases with no gene match: 7. This CDR3 is 13 amino acids long. The CDR3 sequence is CASHGGRYNEQFF. CDR3 coding DNA: TGTGCCAGTCACGGGGGGAGATACAATGAGCAGTTCTTC.

V usage is TRBV7-2 and J usage is TRBJ1-3; 9 positions agree with TRBD1. The CDR3 is made up of 17 amino acids. CDR1 and CDR2 (germline): SGHTA, FQGNSA. V lost 5 bases to trimming and J lost 1 base; unmatched junction nucleotides: 9. CDR3 sequence: CASSTGTGPISGNTIYF. In DNA, the CDR3 is TGTGCCAGCAGCACCGGGACAGGGCCCATTTCTGGAAACACCATATATTTT.